This T cell receptor (beta chain) was identified during a study of early T cells in non-severe SARS-CoV-2 infection. For the study at large: Sequencing was performed on bulk RNA from unsorted whole blood, leaving chains unpaired. Study observations and caveats: The matching step, a VDJdb search, favored anti-spike CD8 responses and missed private and CD4 specificities.

Individual cDNA molecules carried attached unique molecular identifiers. TCRdb redid the calling of the 5' RACE reads with MiXCR, one entry per CDR3 protein. The sample lists tens of thousands of distinct CDR3 sequences; around 10% were seen once. This CDR3 region has 14 residues. V was trimmed by 4 bases and J by 2 bases, leaving 9 bases between them. Per germline, CDR1 SGHRS and CDR2 YFSETQ. In regard to this clonotype: Its antigen is not known.

Material: whole blood. The chain links TRBV5-1 to TRBJ2-2, with D possibly being TRBD1 (5 bases). The sequence came from an adult who was a healthcare worker with PCR-confirmed SARS-CoV-2 infection or an uninfected control (not recorded which). The CDR3 DNA reads as TGCGCCAGCAGCGTCGACAGAAACACCGGGGAGCTGTTTTTT. It translates to CASSVDRNTGELFF.